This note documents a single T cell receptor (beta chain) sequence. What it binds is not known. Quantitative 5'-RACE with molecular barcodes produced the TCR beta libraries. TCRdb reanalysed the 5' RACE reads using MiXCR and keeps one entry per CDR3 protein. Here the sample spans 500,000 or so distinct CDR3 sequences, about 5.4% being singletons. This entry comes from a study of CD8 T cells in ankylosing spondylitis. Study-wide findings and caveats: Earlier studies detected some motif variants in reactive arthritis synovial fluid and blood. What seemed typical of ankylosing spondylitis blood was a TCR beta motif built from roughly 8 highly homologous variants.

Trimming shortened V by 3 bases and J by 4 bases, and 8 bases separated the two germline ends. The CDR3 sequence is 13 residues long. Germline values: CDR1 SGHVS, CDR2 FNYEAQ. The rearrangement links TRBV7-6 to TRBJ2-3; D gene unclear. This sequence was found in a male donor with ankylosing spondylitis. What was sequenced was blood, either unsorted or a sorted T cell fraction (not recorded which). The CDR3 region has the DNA TGTGCCAGCAGCTTTGGAGATCCAGATACGCAGTATTTT. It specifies CASSFGDPDTQYF.